This TCR beta chain was sequenced for a study of OX40 agonist ivuxolimab in advanced cancers. The protocol was immunoSEQ multiplex PCR, while the TCRdb copy is restricted to in-frame clones and leaves out a portion. The sample lists 6,000 to 8,000 clones; approximately 63% were seen once. With regard to this clone: Other DNA sequences in the sample encode the same CDR3.

The sample was CD4+ or CD8+ T cells sorted from blood, taken in a trial of the OX40 agonist ivuxolimab. The sequence was obtained from an adult with an advanced solid tumor such as melanoma, head and neck, liver or kidney cancer.

CDR3 residues: CASSLGRNYGYTF. CDR3 DNA sequence: TGTGCCAGCAGCTTGGGACGAAACTATGGCTACACCTTC. The chain couples TRBV5-6 to TRBJ1-2; D ambiguous. V dropped 0 bases and J dropped 2 bases, with 5 bases sitting between them. This CDR3 comprises 13 residues. CDR1 and CDR2 (germline): SGHDT, YYEEEE.